The entry below describes one T cell receptor (beta chain). Next came a second PCR, run for about 7 to 12 cycles, which used a sample-barcoded 5' primer along with a J-beta primer mix. TCRdb fed the 5' RACE reads into MiXCR, producing one record per CDR3 protein. The sample has 800,000 or so distinct CDR3 sequences, around two thirds seen once. The data belong to a study of blood T cells in healthy people across ages. The people who gave samples were healthy Caucasians from Russia, aged roughly 6 to 90. Germline V CDR1 and CDR2: SQVTM, ANQGSEA. This CDR3 spans 13 amino acids. The sequence was collected from a man aged 25 to 40 in good health. V and J are TRBV29-1 and TRBJ2-1; 11 bases match TRBD2. The J call may be faulty, since TRBJ2-7 better matches the DNA end. The sequenced sample consisted of blood. The DNA for the CDR3 is TGCAGCCTAGCGGGGGGTTATTACAATGAGCAGTACTTC. Translating gives CSLAGGYYNEQYF.